The present TCR beta chain was sequenced within a study of control samples from healthy donors and cancer patients. Germline values: CDR1 SGHDT, CDR2 YYEEEE. V gave up 4 bases and J gave up 7 bases; unmatched junction bases: 15. This CDR3 spans 17 amino acids. TCRdb keeps only in-frame clones here, not all; method: immunoSEQ multiplex PCR. Counted here are some 120,000 clones, roughly 86% occurring once; the ten biggest clones make up over 2.5%. The sequencing input was blood. The V gene is TRBV5-6, the J gene TRBJ2-7, with 12 bases that match TRBD2. The origin of this receptor is a man in his 60s in good health. The CDR3 sequence: CASSGGLAGFLYGEQYF. The CDR3 DNA sequence: TGTGCCAGCAGCGGTGGACTAGCGGGGTTCCTATATGGGGAGCAGTACTTC. The full variable domain, rest sourced from reference TRBV5-6 and TRBJ2-7, is DAGVTQSPTHLIKTRGQQVTLRCSPKSGHDTVSWYQQALGQGPQFIFQYYEEEERQRGNFPDRFSGHQFPNYSSELNVNALLLGDSALYLCASSGGLAGFLYGEQYFGPGTRLTVT.